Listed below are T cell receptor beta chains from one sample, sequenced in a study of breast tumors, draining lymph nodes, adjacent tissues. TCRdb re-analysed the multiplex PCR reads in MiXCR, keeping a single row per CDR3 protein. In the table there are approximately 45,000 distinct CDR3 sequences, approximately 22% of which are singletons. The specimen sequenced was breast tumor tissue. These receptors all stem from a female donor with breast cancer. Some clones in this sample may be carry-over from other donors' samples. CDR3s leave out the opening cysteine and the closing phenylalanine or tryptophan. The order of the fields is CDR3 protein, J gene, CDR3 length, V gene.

CDR3aa: ASSQERRGRKTQGYEQF
j_gene: TRBJ2-1
len: 17
v_gene: TRBV14

CDR3aa: ASSVGHSEGYGYT
j_gene: TRBJ1-2
len: 13
v_gene: TRBV9

CDR3aa: SARGGQWSYEQY
j_gene: TRBJ2-7
len: 12
v_gene: TRBV20-1

CDR3aa: ASSPSTGHDEQY
j_gene: TRBJ2-7
len: 12
v_gene: TRBV7-7

CDR3aa: ASSTGTGSTLGGYT
j_gene: TRBJ1-2
len: 14
v_gene: TRBV19

CDR3aa: ASSPDRGYWNEQF
j_gene: TRBJ2-1
len: 13
v_gene: TRBV7-2

CDR3aa: ASSLGGDTEAF
j_gene: TRBJ1-1
len: 11
v_gene: TRBV6-5

CDR3aa: ASSPSFRRGEGNTIY
j_gene: TRBJ1-3
len: 15
v_gene: TRBV4-1

CDR3aa: ASNQRRPPYEQY
j_gene: TRBJ2-7
len: 12
v_gene: TRBV6-5

CDR3aa: ASSQEVSSDYINEQF
j_gene: TRBJ2-1
len: 15
v_gene: TRBV3-1